This TCR beta chain originates from a study of CD8+CD57+ T cells in acquired aplastic anemia. Study information: DNA from sorted CD4+ and CD8+ cells averaged 3.2 ug. Some 10 million reads were obtained on average for healthy donor CD4+ cells.

This clonotype was detected ten times or more. Trimming at V came to 0 bases and at J to 4 bases, leaving 6 bases not matched to a gene. Germline V gene lookup returns CDR1 MNHEY and CDR2 SVGAGI. The CDR3 has 16 residues. Template material for TCR beta VDJ and CDR3 profiling consisted of genomic DNA. TCRdb re-called the reads through MiXCR, storing one row per CDR3 protein. The sample includes about 210,000 distinct CDR3 sequences, around 63% seen only once; the top ten take about 31%. Sequencing used sorted CD4+, CD8+, or CD8+CD57+ T cells (not recorded which) from PBMCs. This rearrangement joins TRBV6-5 to TRBJ1-2; 9 bases align to TRBD1. The clonotype comes from a human donor in good health. CDR3: CASSYSAQGAVYGYTF. CDR3 coding DNA: TGTGCCAGCAGTTACTCAGCACAGGGGGCAGTCTATGGCTACACCTTC.